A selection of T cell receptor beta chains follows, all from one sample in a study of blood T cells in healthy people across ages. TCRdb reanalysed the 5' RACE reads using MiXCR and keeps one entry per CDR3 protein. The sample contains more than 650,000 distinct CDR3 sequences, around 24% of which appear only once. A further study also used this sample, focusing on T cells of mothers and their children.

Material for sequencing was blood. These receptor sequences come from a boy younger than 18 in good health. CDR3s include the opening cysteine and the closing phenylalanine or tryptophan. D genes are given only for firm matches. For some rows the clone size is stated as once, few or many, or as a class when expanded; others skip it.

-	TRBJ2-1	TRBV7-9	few	-	CASSFGSGRKFF
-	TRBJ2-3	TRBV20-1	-	TGCAGTTCTACTGAGAGAGATACGCAGTATTTT	CSSTERDTQYF
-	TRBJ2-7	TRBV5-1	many	TGCGCCAGCAGCTTGGAGTCAGCAGTGGACGAGCAGTACTTC	CASSLESAVDEQYF
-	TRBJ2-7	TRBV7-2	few	TGTGCCAGCAGCCCCGACAGGAGCCGGGACCTACACCAGTACTTC	CASSPDRSRDLHQYF
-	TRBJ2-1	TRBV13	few	TGTGCCAGCAGCTTAACAGGGAGGAGGAACAATGAGCAGTTCTTC	CASSLTGRRNNEQFF
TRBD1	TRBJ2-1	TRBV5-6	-	TGTGCCAGCAGCTCCGGGACAGCGCAGTTCTTC	CASSSGTAQFF
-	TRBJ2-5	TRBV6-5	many	TGTGCCAGCAGTCGGGAAGAGACCCAGTACTTC	CASSREETQYF
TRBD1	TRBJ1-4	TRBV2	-	TGTGCCAGCAGCCGAGGACAGGGCCCTAATGAAAAACCGTTTTTT	CASSRGQGPNEKPFF
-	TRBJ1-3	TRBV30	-	TGTGCCTGGAGTCAGGGAAGCTCTGGAAACACCATATATTTT	CAWSQGSSGNTIYF
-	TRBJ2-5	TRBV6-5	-	TGTGCCAGCGCTGGGCGCGGAGAGACCCAGTACTTC	CASAGRGETQYF
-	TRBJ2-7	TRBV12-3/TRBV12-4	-	TGTGCCAGCAGTTTTAATACGCTTAGCTCCTACGAGCAGTACTTC	CASSFNTLSSYEQYF
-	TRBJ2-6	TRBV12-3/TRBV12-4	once	TGTGCCAGCAGAGCTCGGGCCAACGTCCTGACTTTC	CASRARANVLTF
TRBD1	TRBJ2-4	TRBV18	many	TGTGCCAGCTCACCACCATCCTCAGGGGGCGAGGGCATTCAGTACTTC	CASSPPSSGGEGIQYF
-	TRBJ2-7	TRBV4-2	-	TGTGCCAGCAGCCAAGCTAGGACAGCCTACGAGCAGTACTTC	CASSQARTAYEQYF
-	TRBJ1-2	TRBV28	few	TGTGCCAGCAGTTTCTTGACAGTCAACTATGGCTACACCTTC	CASSFLTVNYGYTF
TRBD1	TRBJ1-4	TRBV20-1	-	TGCAGTGCTAGTTCGGGACAGGGTATCTATGAAAAACTGTTTTTT	CSASSGQGIYEKLFF
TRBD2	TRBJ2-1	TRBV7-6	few	TGTGCCAGCAGCTTCAGCGGGGGGGCCTCAAATGAGCAGTTCTTC	CASSFSGGASNEQFF
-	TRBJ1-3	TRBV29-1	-	TGCAGCGCCGCCGCAGGGGAAGGGAAAAGAAACACCATATATTTT	CSAAAGEGKRNTIYF
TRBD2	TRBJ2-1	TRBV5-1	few	TGCGCCAGCAGCTTGGCCGGCGGGGGGTCCTACAATGAGCAGTTCTTC	CASSLAGGGSYNEQFF
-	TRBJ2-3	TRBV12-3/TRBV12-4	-	TGTGCCAGCAGTTCCCAGGCCCTCGGCACAGATACGCAGTATTTT	CASSSQALGTDTQYF
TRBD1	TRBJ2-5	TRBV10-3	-	TGTGCCATCAGTGGGTGGGACAGATCCTCGGGGCAGTACTTC	CAISGWDRSSGQYF
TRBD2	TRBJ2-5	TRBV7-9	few	TGTGCCAGCAGCCGGGAGGGAGGGGAGACCCAGTACTTC	CASSREGGETQYF
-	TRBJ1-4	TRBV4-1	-	TGCGCCAGCAGCCAAGAACCTGCAACTAATGAAAAACTGTTTTTT	CASSQEPATNEKLFF
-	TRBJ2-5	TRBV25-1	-	TGTGCCAGCAGTGACCCCCAGGGGAGACTCCAAGAGACCCAGTACTTC	CASSDPQGRLQETQYF
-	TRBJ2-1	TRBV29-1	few	TGCAGCGTAGCCCCAGGGGTCGACTCCTACAATGAGCAGTTCTTC	CSVAPGVDSYNEQFF
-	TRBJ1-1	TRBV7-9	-	TGTGCCAGCAGGACCCTTGAGGGCACTAAAGCTTTCTTT	CASRTLEGTKAFF
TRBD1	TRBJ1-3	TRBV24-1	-	TGTGCCACCAGTGTAGGGACAGGGACACTCTCTGGAAACACCATATATTTT	CATSVGTGTLSGNTIYF
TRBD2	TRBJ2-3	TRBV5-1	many	TGCGCCAGCAGCTTGGCCTGGACTAGCGGTAGCACAGATACGCAGTATTTT	CASSLAWTSGSTDTQYF
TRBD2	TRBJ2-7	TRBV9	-	TGTGCCAGCAGCGTACGGACTAGCGGGGGGGTATCCTACGAGCAGTACTTC	CASSVRTSGGVSYEQYF
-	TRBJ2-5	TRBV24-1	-	TGTGCCACCAGTGACCATCGGACAGACCAAGGGACCCAGTACTTC	CATSDHRTDQGTQYF
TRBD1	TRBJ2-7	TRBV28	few	TGTGCCAGCGAGGGGACAGGGGGCTACGAGCAGTACTTC	CASEGTGGYEQYF
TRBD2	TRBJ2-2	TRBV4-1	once	TGCGCCAGCAGCCAAGGAAGCGGGGGGGCCCTTGGCGGGGAGCTGTTTTTT	CASSQGSGGALGGELFF
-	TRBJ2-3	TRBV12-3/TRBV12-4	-	TGTGCCAGCACCCACGGGACGGAGGATACGCAGTATTTT	CASTHGTEDTQYF
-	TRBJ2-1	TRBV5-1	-	TGCGCCAGCAGGGGCCTCATCTCCTACAATGAGCAGTTCTTC	CASRGLISYNEQFF
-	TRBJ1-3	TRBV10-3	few	TGTGCCATCAGTGAGTCCTTCCTGAGCTCTGGAAACACCATATATTTT	CAISESFLSSGNTIYF
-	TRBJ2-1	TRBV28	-	TGTGCCAGCAGTTTTGGCAGGGGTTACAATGAGCAGTTCTTC	CASSFGRGYNEQFF
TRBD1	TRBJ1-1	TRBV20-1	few	TGCAGTGCTAGACCGGGACAGGTTAACACTGAAGCTTTCTTT	CSARPGQVNTEAFF
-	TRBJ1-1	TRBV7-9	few	TGTGCCAGCAGCTCGACCGGAGTAGCGAGCACTGAAGCTTTCTTT	CASSSTGVASTEAFF
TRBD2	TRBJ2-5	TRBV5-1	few	TGCGCCAGCACCAGGGGACTAGCGGGGGGGCTCCGAGAGACCCAGTACTTC	CASTRGLAGGLRETQYF
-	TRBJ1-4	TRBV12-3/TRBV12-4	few	TGTGCCAGCAGCCCTCGGGCAGGTGGGTCTCTAGCGGAAAAACTGTTTTTT	CASSPRAGGSLAEKLFF
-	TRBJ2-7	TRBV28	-	TGTGCCAGCAGGGCCGCAGGGTACTACGAGCAGTACTTC	CASRAAGYYEQYF
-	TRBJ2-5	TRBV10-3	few	TGTGCCATCGGTCCGGACGACAGACAAGAGACCCAGTACTTC	CAIGPDDRQETQYF
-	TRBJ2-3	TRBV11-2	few	TGTGCCAGCAGCCTGATTCCCGGGGCAACAGATACGCAGTATTTT	CASSLIPGATDTQYF
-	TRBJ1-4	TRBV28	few	TGTGCCAGCAGTTTGTATTTTTGGAATGAAAAACTGTTTTTT	CASSLYFWNEKLFF
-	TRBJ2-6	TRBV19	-	TGTGCCAGTCGAGGGGTTTCTGGGGCCAACGTCCTGACTTTC	CASRGVSGANVLTF
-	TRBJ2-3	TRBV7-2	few	TGTGCCAGCAGTCCCCCAGACAAACGCACAGATACGCAGTATTTT	CASSPPDKRTDTQYF
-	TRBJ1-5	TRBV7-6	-	TGTGCCAGCAGCTTAGAGGGGCAGGGGTCGGGCAATCAGCCCCAGCATTTT	CASSLEGQGSGNQPQHF
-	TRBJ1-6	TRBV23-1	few	TGCGCCAGCAGTCAATTGCCCTCGGGGAATTCACCCCTCCACTTT	CASSQLPSGNSPLHF
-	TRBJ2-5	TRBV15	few	TGTGCCACCAGCCTGTACAGGGGGAGGGTTGAAGAGACCCAGTACTTC	CATSLYRGRVEETQYF
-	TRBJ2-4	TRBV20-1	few	TGCAGTGCTAGCCCTTCGGACATTCAGTACTTC	CSASPSDIQYF
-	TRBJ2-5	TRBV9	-	TGTGCCAGCAGCGTAGAAGATGTCCCGCCGGAAGAGACCCAGTACTTC	CASSVEDVPPEETQYF